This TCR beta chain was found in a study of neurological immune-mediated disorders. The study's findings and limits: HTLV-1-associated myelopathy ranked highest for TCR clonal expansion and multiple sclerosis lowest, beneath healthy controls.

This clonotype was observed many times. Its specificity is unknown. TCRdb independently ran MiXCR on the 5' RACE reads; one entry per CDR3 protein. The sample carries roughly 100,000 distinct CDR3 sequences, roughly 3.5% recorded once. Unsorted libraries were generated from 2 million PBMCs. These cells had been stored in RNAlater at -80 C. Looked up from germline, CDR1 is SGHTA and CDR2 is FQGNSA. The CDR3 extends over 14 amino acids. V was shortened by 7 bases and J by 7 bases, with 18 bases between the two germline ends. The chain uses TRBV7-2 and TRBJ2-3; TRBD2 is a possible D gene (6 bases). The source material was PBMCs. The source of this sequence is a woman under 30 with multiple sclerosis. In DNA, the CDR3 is TGTGCCAGCAAACTCTCCGGGGGTTCGTATACGCAGTATTTT. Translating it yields CASKLSGGSYTQYF.